This T cell receptor beta chain is from a study of memory CD4+ T cells and cytomegalovirus serostatus. Looking at the study overall: Healthy Belgian adult donors included nine or ten CMV-positive and 24 CMV-negative people.

V was trimmed by 4 bases and J by 3 bases, leaving 30 bases between them. CDR3 length equals 20 residues. Germline V gives CDR1 MNHNS, CDR2 SASEGT. Using immunoSEQ multiplex PCR, the repertoire was profiled, and TCRdb retains in-frame clones only, with some absent. The table includes 50,000 or so clones, under 80% detected once. Single viable CD3+CD4+CD8-CD45RO+ cells were sorted as the memory CD4+ T cells. CD4+ T cells were isolated by positive magnetic selection. The chain links TRBV6-1 to TRBJ2-5, with D possibly being TRBD1 (7 bases). The clonotype comes from an adult in good health and CMV-seronegative. Sample: memory CD4+ T cells from blood. The CDR3, as DNA: TGTGCCAGCAGTGGGAGGGAGATTGGGGACCCGACAGGGCGAAAAGAGACCCAGTACTTC. Translated: CASSGREIGDPTGRKETQYF.